Presented here are 19 T cell receptor beta chains from one specimen sequenced in a study of beta chain features in type 1 diabetes. Overall study results and limits: Significant though moderate, a shortening of TCRB CDR3s appeared in all four CD4+ subsets of Type 1 diabetes patients.

Reverse transcribing all isolated RNA meant expressed TCRB transcripts were sequenced. Repertoires were generated with immunoSEQ multiplex PCR, while TCRdb's copy carries only in-frame clones and drops some. This sample has over 200,000 clones, with approximately 11% found just once. Their antigens are not known. The sample was naive CD4+ T cells from blood. These receptors were obtained from a man aged 25-45 years with type 1 diabetes.

In its sample, this clone was seen a few times. This sequence joins TRBV18 and TRBJ2-1, with 11 positions matching TRBD2. V dropped 1 base and J dropped 6; count of bases not matched to a gene: 2. CDR1 is KGHSH and CDR2 is LQKENI in the germline V gene. CDR3 length: 15 amino acids. The chain's CDR3 is CASSPRSGGANEQFF. The CDR3 coding sequence is TGTGCCAGCTCACCACGTAGCGGGGGGGCCAATGAGCAGTTCTTC.

J is TRBJ1-1 and V is TRBV4-1, with 8 bases aligning to TRBD1. The CDR3 loop spans 14 amino acids. V shed 4 bases and J 4 bases; nucleotides not matched to a gene: 5. The germline V gene encodes CDR1 MGHRA and CDR2 YSYEKL. The CDR3 protein is CASSPRTGGTEAFF. The CDR3 DNA is TGCGCCAGCAGCCCCCGAACAGGGGGCACTGAAGCTTTCTTT.

This chain connects TRBV7-2 to TRBJ1-1; D is unclear. The V gene lost 4 bases and the J gene lost 4 bases, with 10 bases spanning the gap. Germline V CDR1 and CDR2: SGHTA, FQGNSA. This CDR3 comprises 13 residues. For the CDR3, the DNA is TGTGCCAGCAGCTCGGGAAGGTCCACTGAAGCTTTCTTT. Protein: CASSSGRSTEAFF.

The chain uses TRBV18 and TRBJ2-4; a possible D gene is TRBD2 (5 bases). The V end lost 3 bases, the J end lost 8 bases, and 14 bases lay between the germline ends. The CDR3 has 14 residues. The germline V gene encodes CDR1 KGHSH and CDR2 LQKENI. The CDR3 loop reads CASSPRGWGDIQYF. As DNA, the CDR3 is TGTGCCAGCTCACCTCGGGGTTGGGGAGACATTCAGTACTTC.

J is TRBJ2-5 and V is TRBV6-5, with a possible D match to TRBD2 (6 bases). The CDR3 extends over 11 amino acids. V was pared by 8 bases and J by 2 bases, with 6 bases between. Germline CDR1 is MNHEY and CDR2 is SVGAGI. In DNA form, the CDR3 reads TGTGCCAGCCGGGGGCAAGAGACCCAGTACTTC. Its protein is CASRGQETQYF.

A few counts support this clone. This chain uses TRBV2 with TRBJ2-1, with D tentatively TRBD1 (5 bases). The CDR3 totals 11 residues. Per the germline V gene, CDR1 is SNHLY and CDR2 is FYNNEI. The germline V and J ends were trimmed by 7 bases and 10 bases, with 11 bases remaining between them. This CDR3 reads CASMFSGEQFF. CDR3 coding DNA: TGTGCCAGCATGTTCTCAGGGGAGCAGTTCTTC.

This clone was seen a few times. The chain has TRBV28 and TRBJ2-1, with 9 bases lining up with TRBD2. This CDR3 is built from 14 residues. Germline V gene lookup returns CDR1 MDHEN and CDR2 SYDVKM. Trimming at V came to 6 bases and at J to 14 bases, leaving 14 bases not matched to a gene. The CDR3 region is CASSPGTSLYQEFF. The CDR3 region has the DNA TGTGCCAGCAGCCCCGGGACTAGCCTTTATCAGGAGTTCTTC.

This clone was counted only a few times. V is TRBV19 and J is TRBJ2-7; 11 nucleotides match TRBD2. The CDR3 extends over 15 amino acids. Germline assignment: CDR1 LNHDA and CDR2 SQIVND (reference sequence). V lost 5 bases to trimming and J lost 3 bases; unmatched junction nucleotides: 6. The CDR3 loop reads CASSEEGLADYEQYF. As DNA, the CDR3 is TGTGCCAGTAGTGAAGAGGGACTAGCGGACTACGAGCAGTACTTC.

There are a few counts of this clone. The chain carries TRBV4-1 and TRBJ2-7; 7 bases match TRBD1. Per the germline V gene, CDR1 is MGHRA and CDR2 is YSYEKL. Unmatched junction bases numbered 7, after V lost 4 bases and J lost 4 bases. This CDR3 contains 14 residues. CDR3 region: CASSPTDRLYEQYF. The DNA of the CDR3 is TGCGCCAGCAGCCCCACGGACAGGCTTTACGAGCAGTACTTC.

The chain has TRBV7-2 and TRBJ2-1; D possibly corresponds to TRBD2 (5 bases). Between the trimmed V and J ends, which lost 6 bases and 9 bases, there was a span of 21 bases. The CDR3 is 15 residues long. Looked up from germline, CDR1 is SGHTA and CDR2 is FQGNSA. In DNA, the CDR3 is TGTGCCAGCAGTACGGGCCGCGGGCCGTCGAGTGAGCAGTTCTTC. Protein: CASSTGRGPSSEQFF.

This clone has only a few counts. V gene TRBV6-1 combines with J gene TRBJ2-5, with no clear D. The CDR3 length is 14 residues. Germline CDR1 reads MNHNS; CDR2 reads SASEGT. V lost 2 bases, J lost 4 bases, and 11 bases lay in between. The CDR3 spells CASSERRGGETQYF. CDR3 DNA sequence: TGTGCCAGCAGTGAAAGGAGAGGCGGAGAGACCCAGTACTTC.

This clone was seen only a few times. This chain joins TRBV9 and TRBJ1-5, with D possibly being TRBD1 (5 bases). The CDR3 runs 14 residues. V lost 2 bases, J lost 3 bases, and 9 bases lay in between. Germline V gene sequence: CDR1 SGDLS, CDR2 YYNGEE. CDR3 DNA sequence: TGTGCCAGCAGCGTGGGGGGTACCAATCAGCCCCAGCATTTT. Translation: CASSVGGTNQPQHF.

The chain uses TRBV7-2 and TRBJ2-3; perhaps TRBD1 as D (6 bases). V lost 4 bases and J 4 bases, leaving 12 bases between the germline ends. CDR3 length: 14 residues. Germline CDR1 SGHTA, CDR2 FQGNSA. As DNA, the CDR3 is TGTGCCAGCAGCTCAAGAACAGGGTCAGATACGCAGTATTTT. This encodes CASSSRTGSDTQYF.

This clone showed up just a few times. The V gene is TRBV11-2, the J gene TRBJ2-1; TRBD1 matches at 8 bases. CDR3 length: 12 residues. The V and J ends lost 1 base and 10 bases, in that order; junction bases with no gene match: 0. Germline CDR1 reads SGHAT; CDR2 reads FQNNGV. The CDR3 DNA reads TGTGCCAGCAGCTTAGGGACAGGGGAGCAGTTCTTC. As protein: CASSLGTGEQFF.

A note on this clone: The junction does not match germline at one end; this may be a read error. The CDR3 is CTSSTRQGTGELFF. The CDR3 region has the DNA TGTACCAGCAGCACGAGACAGGGAACCGGGGAGCTGTTTTTT. V and J are TRBV7-9 and TRBJ2-2; 7 nucleotides agree with TRBD1. CDR1 is SEHNR and CDR2 is FQNEAQ in the germline V gene (reference sequence). The CDR3 covers 14 residues.

This clone was counted only a few times. The chain is built from TRBV20-1 and TRBJ1-2, with D unresolved. Germline values: CDR1 DFQATT, CDR2 SNEGSKA (reference sequence). CDR3 length: 10 amino acids. Between the trimmed V and J ends, which lost 3 bases and 4 bases, there was a span of 3 bases. As DNA, the CDR3 is TGCAGTGCTAGCCGCTATGGCTACACCTTC. This gives the protein CSASRYGYTF.

A few counts support this clone. The chain is built from TRBV29-1 and TRBJ2-7; 8 bases match TRBD1. This CDR3 has 12 residues. Germline V gives CDR1 SQVTM, CDR2 ANQGSEA. V was pared by 7 bases and J by 6 bases, with 8 bases of the junction left unmatched. The chain's CDR3 is CSAGQGIREQYF. The CDR3 bases are TGCAGCGCTGGACAGGGAATTCGCGAGCAGTACTTC.

The chain has TRBV29-1 and TRBJ1-1; D is unclear. The CDR3 has 11 amino acids. Germline values: CDR1 SQVTM, CDR2 ANQGSEA. The ends were cut back, 3 bases at V and 4 bases at J, with 6 bases in the middle. The CDR3 nucleotides read TGCAGCGTTGACAGGCGCACTGAAGCTTTCTTT. Its translation is CSVDRRTEAFF.

A few counts support this clone. The CDR3 nucleotides are TGTGCCAGCACCCTGACAGGGGACACCTACGAGCAGTACTTC. Amino acids: CASTLTGDTYEQYF. The chain joins TRBV9 to TRBJ2-7, with 8 bases identical to TRBD1. From germline, CDR1 is SGDLS and CDR2 YYNGEE. This CDR3 region has 14 residues. Unmatched junction bases numbered 7, after V lost 6 bases and J lost 2 bases.